These T cell receptor beta chains were read from a single sample in a study of T cells in Graves' hyperthyroidism and ophthalmopathy. TCRdb processed the multiplex PCR reads anew with MiXCR; each CDR3 protein has one entry. The repertoire includes approximately 700,000 distinct CDR3 sequences, about 45% of them detected once, and less than 8.5% sits in the top ten. Sequencing was done on a sample of peripheral blood or thyroid tissue (not recorded which). These receptors originate from an adult man with Graves' disease, either hyperthyroidism or ophthalmopathy (not recorded which). Each CDR3 is given with its conserved first and last residue. A D gene is named only where the DNA matches it firmly. Clone size appears in some rows only: once, few, many, or a class for an expanded clone.

CDR3nt: TGTGCCATCAGTGAGCTCGTTAAGGGGGCAGGTTCACCCCTCCACTTT
CDR3aa: CAISELVKGAGSPLHF
j_gene: TRBJ1-6
d_gene: TRBD1
v_gene: TRBV10-3
abundance: many

CDR3nt: TGTGCCAGTACCCCTGAGACAGGGGAAAACTATGGCTACACCTTC
CDR3aa: CASTPETGENYGYTF
j_gene: TRBJ1-2
d_gene: TRBD1
v_gene: TRBV19
abundance: -

CDR3nt: TGTGCCAGCAGCTTAGCGGGGCAGAACGAGCAGTACTTC
CDR3aa: CASSLAGQNEQYF
j_gene: TRBJ2-7
d_gene: -
v_gene: TRBV7-2
abundance: many

CDR3nt: TGTGCCAGCAGCTTAGGGTGGTCGACTAAGGAAGCTTTCTTT
CDR3aa: CASSLGWSTKEAFF
j_gene: TRBJ1-1
d_gene: -
v_gene: TRBV11-2
abundance: -

CDR3nt: TGTGCCAGCAGCTTAGGCCCCGCCGCGGGGAGAGCCGGCGAGCAGTACTTC
CDR3aa: CASSLGPAAGRAGEQYF
j_gene: TRBJ2-7
d_gene: -
v_gene: TRBV7-6
abundance: many

CDR3nt: TGCAGCGTTGCCGCAGGGAACCATGGCTACACCTTC
CDR3aa: CSVAAGNHGYTF
j_gene: TRBJ1-2
d_gene: -
v_gene: TRBV29-1
abundance: many

CDR3nt: TGCGCCAGCAGCTTATGGGGGCCCAGGGATGGAAACACCATATATTTT
CDR3aa: CASSLWGPRDGNTIYF
j_gene: TRBJ1-3
d_gene: -
v_gene: TRBV5-1
abundance: -

CDR3nt: TGTGCCACCAGCAGAGAAGCGGGGTTCGGGTACGAGCAGTACTTC
CDR3aa: CATSREAGFGYEQYF
j_gene: TRBJ2-7
d_gene: TRBD2
v_gene: TRBV15
abundance: many

CDR3nt: TGTGCCACCAGTGATTCCCCCTCACGGGGCCAAGAGACCCAGTACTTC
CDR3aa: CATSDSPSRGQETQYF
j_gene: TRBJ2-5
d_gene: -
v_gene: TRBV15
abundance: -

CDR3nt: TGTGCCAACCTGGACAGGGGACATGGGGGAGACCAAGAGACCCAGTACTTC
CDR3aa: CANLDRGHGGDQETQYF
j_gene: TRBJ2-5
d_gene: TRBD1
v_gene: TRBV7-3
abundance: -

CDR3nt: TGTGCCAGCGGCTTAGCGGGAAATCGGGCTTTCTTT
CDR3aa: CASGLAGNRAFF
j_gene: TRBJ1-1
d_gene: -
v_gene: TRBV7-3
abundance: -

CDR3nt: TGCGCCAGCAGCTTGGTTGCGGGGGCTAACACTGAAGCTTTCTTT
CDR3aa: CASSLVAGANTEAFF
j_gene: TRBJ1-1
d_gene: -
v_gene: TRBV5-1
abundance: -

CDR3nt: TGCAGCTTAGACAGGTGGAACACTGAAGCTTTCTTT
CDR3aa: CSLDRWNTEAFF
j_gene: TRBJ1-1
d_gene: -
v_gene: TRBV29-1
abundance: -

CDR3nt: TGTGCCAGTAGTTTGGCAGCGAACCTCAATGAAAAACTGTTTTTT
CDR3aa: CASSLAANLNEKLFF
j_gene: TRBJ1-4
d_gene: -
v_gene: TRBV19
abundance: few

CDR3nt: TGTGCCATCAGTGAACAGGGGGCGATGGATTCACCCCTCCACTTT
CDR3aa: CAISEQGAMDSPLHF
j_gene: TRBJ1-6
d_gene: TRBD1
v_gene: TRBV10-3
abundance: -

CDR3nt: TGCGCCAGCAGCCAGGCGCGGGTTAACCACGAGCAGTACTTC
CDR3aa: CASSQARVNHEQYF
j_gene: TRBJ2-7
d_gene: -
v_gene: TRBV5-1
abundance: -

CDR3nt: TGTGCCAGCAGGACAGGGAGTACTGGCTACACCTTC
CDR3aa: CASRTGSTGYTF
j_gene: TRBJ1-2
d_gene: TRBD1
v_gene: TRBV2
abundance: many

CDR3nt: TGTGCCAGTAGAAGCCGGGACAGGGTTGAAAAACTGTTTTTT
CDR3aa: CASRSRDRVEKLFF
j_gene: TRBJ1-4
d_gene: TRBD1
v_gene: TRBV19
abundance: few

CDR3nt: TGCAGCGTTGAAGACCCAGGAAGCCCCTACGAGCAGTACTTC
CDR3aa: CSVEDPGSPYEQYF
j_gene: TRBJ2-7
d_gene: -
v_gene: TRBV29-1
abundance: -

CDR3nt: TGTGCCAGCAGCTCGACCGGGACAGGGGGAATCACCATATATTTT
CDR3aa: CASSSTGTGGITIYF
j_gene: TRBJ1-3
d_gene: TRBD1
v_gene: TRBV7-2
abundance: many

CDR3nt: TGCGCCAGCAGCTTGGCCTGGGACAGCGACTATGGCTACACCTTC
CDR3aa: CASSLAWDSDYGYTF
j_gene: TRBJ1-2
d_gene: TRBD1
v_gene: TRBV5-1
abundance: many

CDR3nt: TGTGCCAGCACCCCCTGGGGACAGGGGGAGCGAGAGCAGTACTTC
CDR3aa: CASTPWGQGEREQYF
j_gene: TRBJ2-7
d_gene: TRBD1
v_gene: TRBV7-2
abundance: many

CDR3nt: TGTGCCAGCAGCGTGGAAGCTAGCGGGAGGTTCTACGAGCAGTACTTC
CDR3aa: CASSVEASGRFYEQYF
j_gene: TRBJ2-7
d_gene: TRBD2
v_gene: TRBV9
abundance: -

CDR3nt: TGTGCCATCAAGGGACAGGGGGGCACTGAAGCTATCTTT
CDR3aa: CAIKGQGGTEAIF
j_gene: TRBJ1-1
d_gene: TRBD1
v_gene: TRBV10-3
abundance: -

CDR3nt: TGCAGTGCTAGAACCCCGGACAGCTATGGCTACACCTTC
CDR3aa: CSARTPDSYGYTF
j_gene: TRBJ1-2
d_gene: -
v_gene: TRBV20-1
abundance: -

CDR3nt: TGTGCCAGCAGTCCGGGACAGGGGGACCCCTACGAGCAGTACTTC
CDR3aa: CASSPGQGDPYEQYF
j_gene: TRBJ2-7
d_gene: TRBD1
v_gene: TRBV12-3/TRBV12-4
abundance: -

CDR3nt: TGTGCCAGCAGCCAAGGTGGTAGCGTTTACGAGCAGTACTTC
CDR3aa: CASSQGGSVYEQYF
j_gene: TRBJ2-7
d_gene: -
v_gene: TRBV7-2
abundance: -

CDR3nt: TGTGCCAGCAGAGCTACAGGGTTTGAGGAAAAACTGTTTTTT
CDR3aa: CASRATGFEEKLFF
j_gene: TRBJ1-4
d_gene: -
v_gene: TRBV2
abundance: many

CDR3nt: TGCAGCGCTACCGGGAGGGCGATTGGCTACTACGAGCAGTACTTC
CDR3aa: CSATGRAIGYYEQYF
j_gene: TRBJ2-7
d_gene: TRBD2
v_gene: TRBV29-1
abundance: -

CDR3nt: TGTGCCAGCAGCGCAATTACAGGGGGGACCGGGGAGCTGTTTTTT
CDR3aa: CASSAITGGTGELFF
j_gene: TRBJ2-2
d_gene: TRBD1
v_gene: TRBV7-9
abundance: -

CDR3nt: TGTGCCAGCACCTGGACAGAAGCTAACTATGGCTACACCTTC
CDR3aa: CASTWTEANYGYTF
j_gene: TRBJ1-2
d_gene: -
v_gene: TRBV7-2
abundance: few

CDR3nt: TGTGCCAGCAGCTTAAGATCGGATCAGCCCCAGCATTTT
CDR3aa: CASSLRSDQPQHF
j_gene: TRBJ1-5
d_gene: -
v_gene: TRBV7-2
abundance: many

CDR3nt: TGCAGCGCAGGGACAGAGAACACTGAAGCTTTCTTT
CDR3aa: CSAGTENTEAFF
j_gene: TRBJ1-1
d_gene: TRBD1
v_gene: TRBV29-1
abundance: many

CDR3nt: TGCGCCAGCAGCCAAGGAGACAGTTTCGACTATGGCTACACCTTC
CDR3aa: CASSQGDSFDYGYTF
j_gene: TRBJ1-2
d_gene: -
v_gene: TRBV11-2
abundance: -

CDR3nt: TGTGCCAGCAGTGACATTCGTGCGGACAGGTCCTATGGCTACACCTTC
CDR3aa: CASSDIRADRSYGYTF
j_gene: TRBJ1-2
d_gene: TRBD1
v_gene: TRBV25-1
abundance: -

CDR3nt: TGTGCCAGCAGCCAGGGAAACGAAAAACTGTTTTTT
CDR3aa: CASSQGNEKLFF
j_gene: TRBJ1-4
d_gene: -
v_gene: TRBV7-6
abundance: many

CDR3nt: TGTGCCAGTAAGGAGGACAGGAATAGCAATCAGCCCCAGCATTTT
CDR3aa: CASKEDRNSNQPQHF
j_gene: TRBJ1-5
d_gene: TRBD1
v_gene: TRBV19
abundance: many

CDR3nt: TGTGCCAGCAGCCCCGGTGAGGGCCAAGGAAACACCATATATTTT
CDR3aa: CASSPGEGQGNTIYF
j_gene: TRBJ1-3
d_gene: -
v_gene: TRBV9
abundance: many

CDR3nt: TGCGCCAGCAGCTTGGAGGGCTGGGGGACTGAAGCTTTCTTT
CDR3aa: CASSLEGWGTEAFF
j_gene: TRBJ1-1
d_gene: -
v_gene: TRBV5-1
abundance: -

CDR3nt: TGCAGCAATGGTGCGGGTATCACCTACGAGCAGTACTTC
CDR3aa: CSNGAGITYEQYF
j_gene: TRBJ2-7
d_gene: -
v_gene: TRBV29-1
abundance: -

CDR3nt: TGCGCCAGCAGCCAAACCCCACAGGGGAACACTGAAGCTTTCTTT
CDR3aa: CASSQTPQGNTEAFF
j_gene: TRBJ1-1
d_gene: -
v_gene: TRBV4-1
abundance: -

CDR3nt: TGTGCCAGCAGCTCCGGGACAAACGGCCCCCTCCACTTT
CDR3aa: CASSSGTNGPLHF
j_gene: TRBJ1-6
d_gene: -
v_gene: TRBV7-3
abundance: many

CDR3nt: TGTGCCAGCAGCCCACGAACTAGCGGGAGGGCCTCCCCCACCGGGGAGCTGTTTTTT
CDR3aa: CASSPRTSGRASPTGELFF
j_gene: TRBJ2-2
d_gene: TRBD2
v_gene: TRBV7-8
abundance: -

CDR3nt: TGTGCCAGCAGTTCCCGACAGGCGACTGAAGCTTTCTTT
CDR3aa: CASSSRQATEAFF
j_gene: TRBJ1-1
d_gene: -
v_gene: TRBV12-3/TRBV12-4
abundance: many

CDR3nt: TGTGCCGGCAGCCAAGTAGGAGGGAACAATCAGCCCCAGCATTTT
CDR3aa: CAGSQVGGNNQPQHF
j_gene: TRBJ1-5
d_gene: -
v_gene: TRBV7-6
abundance: once

CDR3nt: TGCAGCGTTGCGCCGGGGGGAGGATATAACTATGGCTACACCTTC
CDR3aa: CSVAPGGGYNYGYTF
j_gene: TRBJ1-2
d_gene: -
v_gene: TRBV29-1
abundance: -

CDR3nt: TGTGCCAGCAGTGAGGCGGGGCAGTTTAATCAGCCCCAGCATTTT
CDR3aa: CASSEAGQFNQPQHF
j_gene: TRBJ1-5
d_gene: -
v_gene: TRBV25-1
abundance: -

CDR3nt: TGTGCCAGTAGTATAGAGGCGACAGTGAACACTGAAGCTTTCTTT
CDR3aa: CASSIEATVNTEAFF
j_gene: TRBJ1-1
d_gene: -
v_gene: TRBV19
abundance: -

CDR3nt: TGCAGTGCCTCCCTTGAGGGCGGGGAGACCCAGTACTTC
CDR3aa: CSASLEGGETQYF
j_gene: TRBJ2-5
d_gene: -
v_gene: TRBV20-1
abundance: many

CDR3nt: TGTGCCAGCAGCTCATCCAGGACCGGGGACTATGGCTACACCTTC
CDR3aa: CASSSSRTGDYGYTF
j_gene: TRBJ1-2
d_gene: -
v_gene: TRBV11-2
abundance: -

CDR3nt: TGCGCCAGCACAATGGGGGGATTCGCAACTAATGAAAAACTGTTTTTT
CDR3aa: CASTMGGFATNEKLFF
j_gene: TRBJ1-4
d_gene: -
v_gene: TRBV5-1
abundance: -

CDR3nt: TGTGCCGGCCAGCGGTCAGCTAACTATGGCTACACCTTC
CDR3aa: CAGQRSANYGYTF
j_gene: TRBJ1-2
d_gene: -
v_gene: TRBV10-3
abundance: -

CDR3nt: TGTGCCAGCAGCGGGTGGGGGGTGGAGGAGACCCAGTACTTC
CDR3aa: CASSGWGVEETQYF
j_gene: TRBJ2-5
d_gene: -
v_gene: TRBV5-5
abundance: -

CDR3nt: TGTGCCAGCAGCTGGGGGGGTAGCCAAGAGACCCAGTACTTC
CDR3aa: CASSWGGSQETQYF
j_gene: TRBJ2-5
d_gene: TRBD2
v_gene: TRBV7-3
abundance: many

CDR3nt: TGTGCCAGCAGCGAGACAGGCGTCACTGAAGCTTTCTTT
CDR3aa: CASSETGVTEAFF
j_gene: TRBJ1-1
d_gene: -
v_gene: TRBV12-3/TRBV12-4
abundance: many

CDR3nt: TGTGCCAGCAGCTCAGCCCGGGGGGCTAACTATGGCTACACCTTC
CDR3aa: CASSSARGANYGYTF
j_gene: TRBJ1-2
d_gene: -
v_gene: TRBV7-9
abundance: -

CDR3nt: TGTGCCAGCAGCCGAAACACAGGGGACTATGGCTACACCTTC
CDR3aa: CASSRNTGDYGYTF
j_gene: TRBJ1-2
d_gene: TRBD1
v_gene: TRBV7-6
abundance: few

CDR3nt: TGTGCCAGCAGCGACTCGGAAGAGACCCAGTACTTC
CDR3aa: CASSDSEETQYF
j_gene: TRBJ2-5
d_gene: -
v_gene: TRBV9
abundance: many

CDR3nt: TGTGCCAGTAGTCCCGCCTTTGCAGGACACTACGAGCAGTACTTC
CDR3aa: CASSPAFAGHYEQYF
j_gene: TRBJ2-7
d_gene: -
v_gene: TRBV2
abundance: -